Each of the 27 T cell receptor beta chains below was sequenced from the same sample in a study of vaccination and CD4 T cells after COVID-19. These receptors have no identified antigens. The treatment is: roughly ten-day PBMC culture with coronavirus spike peptide pools or control peptides (ViraFEST assay). Sequenced with the Oncomine TCR Beta short-read assay was DNA taken from cultured CD4+ T cells. TCRdb processed the PCR reads anew with MiXCR; each CDR3 protein has one entry. The repertoire consists of fewer than 15,000 distinct CDR3 sequences, with about half occurring once and the leading ten covering about 10%. Sequencing was performed on CD4+ T cells from blood, cultured in vitro. All receptors come from a human donor who had recovered from COVID-19.

This clonotype was recorded a few times. The CDR3 bases are TGCAGTGCTAGGGGCGCGGGACCCCGCCTCTATGGCTACACCTTC. Residues: CSARGAGPRLYGYTF. J is TRBJ1-2 and V is TRBV20-1, with D possibly TRBD1 on 5 matching bases. The CDR3 totals 15 residues. The V and J ends lost 3 bases and 4 bases respectively, with 18 bases between them. Germline V gives CDR1 DFQATT, CDR2 SNEGSKA (reference sequence).

V is TRBV28 and J is TRBJ2-3; D not resolved. This CDR3 contains 14 residues. From germline, CDR1 is MDHEN and CDR2 SYDVKM. V was cut by 4 bases and J by 4 bases, with 12 bases left in between. CDR3 nucleotides: TGTGCCAGCAGTTGGGGTGGTGGGGCAGATACGCAGTATTTT. Translation gives CASSWGGGADTQYF.

This rearrangement joins TRBV12-3 or TRBV12-4 to TRBJ1-2; a weak D match, TRBD1 (6 bases). This CDR3 spans 12 amino acids. Trimming took off 4 bases at V and 7 bases at J, with 10 bases between the two ends. The CDR3 protein is CASSWTVGGYTF. CDR3 nucleotides: TGTGCCAGCAGTTGGACAGTGGGTGGCTACACCTTC.

Only a few counts were recorded for this clonotype. V usage is TRBV19 and J usage is TRBJ1-2; no definite D call. Germline assignment: CDR1 LNHDA and CDR2 SQIVND (reference sequence). CDR3 size: 13 residues. V dropped 7 bases and J dropped 8 bases, with 17 bases sitting between them. The CDR3 loop reads CASTPFKGGGYTF. Here the CDR3 DNA reads TGTGCCAGTACACCCTTCAAGGGTGGAGGCTACACCTTC. The full variable domain, its missing parts supplied by reference TRBV19 and TRBJ1-2, is DGGITQSPKYLFRKEGQNVTLSCEQNLNHDAMYWYRQDPGQGLRLIYYSQIVNDFQKGDIAEGYSVSREKKESFPLTVTSAQKNPTAFYLCASTPFKGGGYTFGSGTRLTVV.

The V gene is TRBV5-5, the J gene TRBJ2-2; D may be TRBD1 (5 bases). The germline V gene encodes CDR1 SGHKS and CDR2 YYEKEE (reference sequence). V lost 2 bases and J lost 3, with 11 bases in between. The CDR3 totals 15 residues. The CDR3: CASSLLDRYTGELFF. DNA of the CDR3: TGTGCCAGCAGCTTACTTGACAGATACACCGGGGAGCTGTTTTTT.

The chain recombines TRBV28 with TRBJ1-1; 8 bases align to TRBD1. Germline assignment: CDR1 MDHEN and CDR2 SYDVKM. V shed 7 bases, J shed 3 bases, and the junction held 7 bases outside the gene matches. The CDR3 contains 14 residues. CDR3 amino acids: CASTTDREDTEAFF. The DNA of the CDR3 is TGTGCCAGCACCACGGACAGGGAGGACACTGAAGCTTTCTTT.

The chain uses TRBV6-1 and TRBJ1-5, with 10 nucleotides matching TRBD1. V was clipped by 0 bases and J by 9 bases; unmatched bases: 8. The CDR3 length is 16 residues. The germline V gene has CDR1 MNHNS and CDR2 SASEGT. CDR3 amino acids: CASSEASDRGRGPQHF. The CDR3 DNA sequence: TGTGCCAGCAGTGAAGCAAGCGACAGGGGGCGGGGGCCCCAGCATTTT.

The table lists this clonotype with a few counts. This chain connects TRBV20-1 to TRBJ1-6; TRBD1 might be the D (5 bases). The V gene lost 1 base and the J gene lost 10 bases, with 11 bases spanning the gap. CDR1 and CDR2 from the germline V gene are DFQATT and SNEGSKA (reference sequence). There are 13 residues in the CDR3. DNA of the CDR3: TGCAGTGCTAGAGTTGTGGGGGAATCACCCCTCCACTTT. Protein: CSARVVGESPLHF.

In this sample, this clonotype turned up a few times. The chain is built from TRBV2 and TRBJ2-2; D is possibly TRBD1 or TRBD2 (6 bases each). Looked up from germline, CDR1 is SNHLY and CDR2 is FYNNEI. This CDR3 has 14 amino acids. The V end was cut by 2 bases, the J end by 7 bases, with 11 bases between. The CDR3 DNA follows: TGTGCCAGCAGTGAATTCGGGGGCGTCGGGGAGCTGTTTTTT. It yields the protein CASSEFGGVGELFF.

The V and J genes are TRBV28 and TRBJ1-4; the match to TRBD1 covers 9 bases. This CDR3 comprises 17 residues. Looked up from germline, CDR1 is MDHEN and CDR2 is SYDVKM. With 6 bases clipped from V and 8 bases from J, the junction kept 16 bases outside the gene matches. CDR3: CASRSQGALGDYEKLFF. DNA for the CDR3: TGTGCCAGCAGGTCACAGGGGGCGCTAGGAGACTACGAAAAACTGTTTTTT.

The V gene is TRBV25-1, the J gene TRBJ1-2; D gene ambiguous. This CDR3 has 13 residues. Germline lookup yields CDR1 MGHDK and CDR2 SYGVNS. Trimming removed 3 bases at V and 0 bases at J, with 5 bases between. The CDR3 DNA reads TGTGCCAGCAGTGATGGCACTAACTATGGCTACACCTTC. Translation gives CASSDGTNYGYTF.

CDR3 protein: CASSAGTSGRGGEQFF. In DNA, the CDR3 is TGTGCCAGCAGCGCCGGGACTAGCGGGAGGGGAGGTGAGCAGTTCTTC. V gene TRBV5-4 combines with J gene TRBJ2-1; 16 nucleotides line up with TRBD2. The junction had 7 bases not matched to a gene; V was cut back by 4 bases and J by 9 bases. This CDR3 region has 16 residues. Germline V gene lookup returns CDR1 SGHNT and CDR2 YYREEE (reference sequence).

This chain connects TRBV12-3 or TRBV12-4 to TRBJ1-1; no definite D call. Trimming removed 6 bases at V and 5 bases at J, with 13 bases between. The CDR3 is 13 amino acids. In nucleotides, the CDR3 is TGTGCCAGCAGGGGCGGAGGTCGGACTGAAGCTTTCTTT. Its translation: CASRGGGRTEAFF.

This sequence joins TRBV7-2 and TRBJ1-5, with D perhaps matching TRBD1 (5 bases). This CDR3 is built from 14 residues. Trimming removed 4 bases at V and 0 bases at J, with 7 bases between. The germline V gene has CDR1 SGHTA and CDR2 FQGNSA. CDR3 loop: CASSSGYSNQPQHF. The DNA for the CDR3 is TGTGCCAGCAGCTCAGGGTATAGCAATCAGCCCCAGCATTTT.

The genes are TRBV6-5 and TRBJ2-3; tentatively, D is TRBD2 (6 bases). The CDR3 sequence is 15 residues long. The V end was cut by 4 bases, the J end by 0 bases, with 11 bases between. Germline-derived CDR1 and CDR2 are MNHEY and SVGAGI. CDR3 nucleotides: TGTGCCAGCAGTTTTAGCGGAACTAGCACAGATACGCAGTATTTT. This sequence encodes CASSFSGTSTDTQYF.

The V and J genes are TRBV7-9 and TRBJ1-6; no clear D. CDR3 size: 13 residues. Germline CDR1 SEHNR, CDR2 FQNEAQ (reference sequence). Deletions cut 1 base from V and 10 bases from J, with 8 bases between. In DNA form, the CDR3 reads TGTGCCAGCAGCTTAGGCACAGAATCACCCCTCCACTTT. Translated: CASSLGTESPLHF.

This clonotype was recorded a few times. V is TRBV24-1 and J is TRBJ2-2, with D possibly being TRBD2 (5 bases). CDR1 and CDR2 (germline): KGHDR, SFDVKD. CDR3 length: 18 residues. The germline V and J ends were trimmed by 4 bases and 1 base, with 18 bases remaining between them. The CDR3 region is CATSDRRLLTRNTGELFF. For the CDR3, the DNA is TGTGCCACCAGTGACAGGAGATTACTAACTAGGAACACCGGGGAGCTGTTTTTT.

The V and J genes are TRBV11-2 and TRBJ1-5; TRBD1 matches 10 bases. CDR3 size: 17 residues. Germline V gene sequence: CDR1 SGHAT, CDR2 FQNNGV. J gave up 5 bases and V 3 bases, and 10 bases lay outside the gene matches. The DNA of the CDR3 is TGTGCCAGCAGCTTTACTACAGCCGGGACAGGGGATCAGCCCCAGCATTTT. This encodes CASSFTTAGTGDQPQHF.

CDR3 residues: CASSLGTGELFF. As DNA, the CDR3 is TGTGCCAGCAGTTTAGGTACCGGGGAGCTGTTTTTT. The chain has TRBV6-5 and TRBJ2-2; D unresolved. Germline CDR1 MNHEY, CDR2 SVGAGI. This CDR3 region has 12 residues. Trimming took off 4 bases at V and 5 bases at J, with 5 bases between the two ends.

This chain links TRBV12-3 or TRBV12-4 with TRBJ2-5; D unclear. V gave up 5 bases and J gave up 5 bases, with 15 bases separating them. The CDR3 has 14 residues. The CDR3 DNA reads as TGTGCCAGCAGTGGACCTCGGTTTATGGAGACCCAGTACTTC. It encodes CASSGPRFMETQYF.

The chain combines TRBV4-2 with TRBJ2-7; 10 bases match TRBD2. The CDR3 is 15 amino acids. Germline values: CDR1 LGHNA, CDR2 YNFKEQ. Germline trimming cut 6 bases from V and 0 bases from J; bases unmatched to any gene: 5. The DNA of the CDR3 is TGTGCCAGCAGAAAGGGACTAGCGACCTCCTACGAGCAGTACTTC. Translating gives CASRKGLATSYEQYF.

The chain combines TRBV2 with TRBJ1-2; maybe TRBD1 (5 bases). The V gene's germline CDR1 is SNHLY and CDR2 FYNNEI. The V and J ends lost 8 bases and 7 bases respectively, with 14 bases between them. This CDR3 contains 12 residues. The CDR3 sequence: CASHRSFGGYTF. The DNA for the CDR3 is TGTGCCAGCCACAGGAGTTTTGGTGGCTACACCTTC.

The rearrangement joins TRBV6-5 to TRBJ1-2; 7 nucleotides align to TRBD1. Germline V gene data show CDR1 as MNHEY and CDR2 as SVGAGI. The CDR3 runs 14 residues. V dropped 0 bases and J dropped 4; count of bases not matched to a gene: 2. The CDR3 DNA sequence: TGTGCCAGCAGTTACTCCGACAGGGCCTATGGCTACACCTTC. Amino acid sequence: CASSYSDRAYGYTF.

With regard to this clonotype: The junction does not match germline at one end; this may be a read error. This chain links TRBV6-1 with TRBJ1-2; possible D gene TRBD1, 5 bases. CDR1 is MNHNS, CDR2 SASEGT, per germline. The CDR3 covers 12 residues. CDR3 DNA: TGTGCCAGCAGGGAAGGGGACTATGGCTACACCTTC. This sequence encodes CASREGDYGYTF.

The J gene is TRBJ2-3, the V gene TRBV6-5, with 16 bases aligning to TRBD2. V lost 2 bases and J lost 3; bases outside the gene matches: 5. The CDR3 covers 18 residues. In germline, CDR1 is MNHEY, CDR2 SVGAGI. CDR3 residues: CASSYGTSGRVGTDTQYF. In nucleotides, the CDR3 is TGTGCCAGCAGTTACGGGACTAGCGGGAGGGTGGGGACAGATACGCAGTATTTT.

The chain joins TRBV6-4 to TRBJ2-2; D gene ambiguous. The ends were cut back, 6 bases at V and 1 base at J, with 9 bases in the middle. CDR1 and CDR2 (germline): MRHNA, SNTAGT. The CDR3 has 14 amino acids. The CDR3, as DNA: TGTGCCAGCAGCCTCCACCTGAACACCGGGGAGCTGTTTTTT. It encodes CASSLHLNTGELFF.

The gene calls are TRBV30 and TRBJ2-7, with a tentative D call TRBD1 (6 bases). The CDR3 is made up of 12 amino acids. Germline V gives CDR1 GTSNPN, CDR2 SVGIG (reference sequence). Trimming removed 8 bases from V and 2 bases from J, with 13 bases in between. In DNA, the CDR3 is TGTGCCAGCAGGGGCAGCACCTACGAGCAGTACTTC. Translation gives CASRGSTYEQYF.